The 19 T cell receptor beta chains below come from one sample, sequenced in a study of shared clonotypes between healthy human individuals. TCRdb's table, derived via immunoSEQ multiplex PCR, lists solely in-frame clones and lacks some. Here the sample spans about 660,000 clones, roughly 70% being singletons. The sequenced material came from memory CD4+ T cells sorted from blood. Subset of the sample: CD45RA-negative fraction. Source of these receptors: a woman aged 25 to 39 in good health.

This clone was observed many times. Other nucleotide sequences in the sample specify the same CDR3. The gene calls are TRBV23-1 and TRBJ2-5, with D unresolved. TRBV23-1 is filed as an ORF, its function uncertain. V was clipped by 0 bases and J by 2 bases, with 7 bases between them. The CDR3 consists of 14 residues. The CDR3 sequence is CASSQSYRQETQYF. The CDR3 coding sequence is TGCGCCAGCAGTCAATCGTACAGACAAGAGACCCAGTACTTC.

J is TRBJ2-7 and V is TRBV4-2, with 9 bases aligning to TRBD1. This CDR3 is built from 14 residues. The J segment lost 5 bases and the V segment lost 2 bases, leaving 4 bases of the junction unmatched. CDR1 and CDR2 (germline): LGHNA, YNFKEQ. The CDR3, as DNA: TGTGCCAGCAGCCAATATACAGGGGGCAACGAGCAGTACTTC. Translating it yields CASSQYTGGNEQYF.

The V gene is TRBV20-1, the J gene TRBJ2-1; D remains ambiguous. The CDR3 covers 10 residues. Germline-derived CDR1 and CDR2 are DFQATT and SNEGSKA (reference sequence). The chain's CDR3 is CRKLRNEQFF. The CDR3 DNA is TGCAGAAAGCTTAGGAATGAGCAGTTCTTC.

The chain is built from TRBV11-2 and TRBJ1-1; maybe TRBD1 (6 bases). V lost 6 bases and J 5 bases, leaving 16 bases between the germline ends. The CDR3 length is 14 residues. The V gene's germline CDR1 is SGHAT and CDR2 FQNNGV. CDR3 nucleotides: TGTGCCAGCAGAGCCCCTCCCAGGGGAACTGAAGCTTTCTTT. It yields the protein CASRAPPRGTEAFF.

The table lists this clone with a few counts. The rearrangement links TRBV7-3 to TRBJ2-3; D tentatively reads TRBD1 or TRBD2 (6 bases each). CDR3 length equals 16 residues. V shed 2 bases and J shed 3 bases, with 15 bases lying between them. CDR1 is SGHTA and CDR2 is FQGTGA in the germline V gene. The CDR3 nucleotides are TGTGCCAGCAGCTTATTACCGGGGGCGACGACAGATACGCAGTATTTT. It translates to CASSLLPGATTDTQYF.

This chain connects TRBV5-1 to TRBJ2-7; unclear D gene. Trimming took off 0 bases at V and 3 bases at J, with 10 bases between the two ends. CDR3 length equals 14 residues. Germline lookup yields CDR1 SGHRS and CDR2 YFSETQ. CDR3: CASSLGGSHYEQYF. For the CDR3, the DNA is TGCGCCAGCAGCTTGGGGGGAAGTCACTACGAGCAGTACTTC.

V usage is TRBV5-1 and J usage is TRBJ2-5; tentative D call: TRBD1 (5 bases). The length of the CDR3 is 13 residues. Germline V lookup: CDR1 SGHRS, CDR2 YFSETQ. V was pared by 2 bases and J by 4 bases, with 9 bases between. Here the CDR3 DNA reads TGCGCCAGCAGCTTAGGCAGGGTAGAGACCCAGTACTTC. Protein sequence: CASSLGRVETQYF.

In this sample, this clone turned up many times. CDR3 in amino acids: CASSWAGTSGTDEQFF. The DNA for the CDR3 is TGTGCCAGCAGCTGGGCCGGGACTAGCGGGACCGATGAGCAGTTCTTC. This chain uses TRBV7-2 with TRBJ2-1; 13 nucleotides align to TRBD2. Germline values: CDR1 SGHTA, CDR2 FQGNSA. The CDR3 totals 16 residues. The trim removed 4 bases at V and 8 bases at J, leaving 8 bases unmatched.

The rearrangement links TRBV6-6 to TRBJ2-7; possibly TRBD1 or TRBD2 for D (7 bases each). Trimming pared 4 bases from V and 5 bases from J, leaving 12 bases between. The germline V gene has CDR1 MNHNY and CDR2 SVGAGI (reference sequence). The CDR3 is 13 amino acids. The CDR3, as DNA: TGTGCCAGCAGTTCGCAGGGGGGGGACGAGCAGTACTTC. Translating gives CASSSQGGDEQYF.

The chain is built from TRBV28 and TRBJ2-5; 13 bases are a match to TRBD2. CDR3 length: 15 amino acids. Germline CDR1 reads MDHEN; CDR2 reads SYDVKM. Germline trimming cut 8 bases from V and 5 bases from J; bases unmatched to any gene: 8. CDR3 nucleotides: TGTGCCAGCGGGGGAGGACTAGCGGGAGCGGAGACCCAGTACTTC. Amino acid sequence: CASGGGLAGAETQYF.

This sequence joins TRBV29-1 and TRBJ1-1; the match to TRBD1 covers 7 bases. The V segment lost 6 bases and the J segment 5 bases; nucleotides outside the gene matches: 18. Per germline, CDR1 SQVTM and CDR2 ANQGSEA. The CDR3 contains 16 residues. The CDR3: CSVQQTGHGIVTEAFF. CDR3 sequence (DNA): TGCAGCGTACAGCAGACAGGGCACGGTATCGTAACTGAAGCTTTCTTT. Drawing the rest from reference TRBV29-1 and TRBJ1-1, the complete variable domain is SAVISQKPSRDICQRGTSLTIQCQVDSQVTMMFWYRQQPGQSLTLIATANQGSEATYESGFVIDKFPISRPNLTFSTLTVSNMSPEDSSIYLCSVQQTGHGIVTEAFFGQGTRLTVV.

The V and J genes are TRBV11-2 and TRBJ2-1, with TRBD2 identical over 13 bases. Trimming cost V 6 bases and J 4 bases; bases outside gene matches: 6. Germline V gene lookup returns CDR1 SGHAT and CDR2 FQNNGV. The length of the CDR3 is 16 residues. The CDR3 DNA reads TGTGCCAGCAGACCCCCGGGACTAGCGGGGTACAATGAGCAGTTCTTC. This encodes CASRPPGLAGYNEQFF.

Of note for this clone: The junction departs from the called germline gene at one end, perhaps through a read error. V and J are TRBV14 and TRBJ1-6, with a weak D call TRBD1 (5 bases). CDR3 length: 14 amino acids. CDR1 and CDR2 (germline): SGHDN, FVKESK. CDR3 bases: TGTGCCACCAGCCGACAGCCAAGCAATTCACCCCTCCACTTT. This encodes CATSRQPSNSPLHF.

The CDR3 loop reads CSVEGTGGADTEAFF. CDR3 nucleotide sequence: TGCAGCGTTGAAGGAACAGGGGGCGCCGACACTGAAGCTTTCTTT. This chain joins TRBV29-1 and TRBJ1-1; TRBD1 matches 9 bases. The CDR3 has 15 amino acids. CDR1 and CDR2 (germline): SQVTM, ANQGSEA. The ends lost 1 base at V and 3 bases at J; junction bases unmatched: 6.

The chain carries TRBV25-1 and TRBJ1-4; 9 nucleotides match TRBD1. CDR3 size: 14 residues. Per germline, CDR1 MGHDK and CDR2 SYGVNS. V dropped 4 bases and J dropped 7; count of bases not matched to a gene: 4. CDR3 in amino acids: CASSVQGAGEKLFF. The CDR3 region has the DNA TGTGCCAGCAGTGTACAGGGGGCAGGTGAAAAACTGTTTTTT.

The CDR3 DNA follows: TGTGCCAGCAGCTCCGGGACAGCCTTATACAATGAGCAGTTCTTC. Translation gives CASSSGTALYNEQFF. V gene TRBV7-8 combines with J gene TRBJ2-1; 7 bases match TRBD1. The germline V gene has CDR1 SGHVS and CDR2 FQNEAQ. The V gene end was trimmed by 4 bases and the J gene end by 4 bases; junction bases not matched to a gene: 7. The length of the CDR3 is 15 residues.

V gene TRBV5-4 combines with J gene TRBJ1-1; tentative D call: TRBD1 (5 bases). V lost 3 bases to trimming and J lost 1 base, with 10 bases between them. Per the germline V gene, CDR1 is SGHNT and CDR2 is YYREEE (reference sequence). The CDR3 is 14 amino acids. CDR3 residues: CASSWIDRNTEAFF. As DNA, the CDR3 is TGTGCCAGCAGCTGGATAGACAGGAACACTGAAGCTTTCTTT.

The chain has TRBV25-1 and TRBJ2-3; D is uncertain. The V end was cut by 3 bases, the J end by 4 bases, with 14 bases between. The CDR3 spans 15 residues. Germline V gene sequence: CDR1 MGHDK, CDR2 SYGVNS. CDR3 bases: TGTGCCAGCAGTGATCAAAGGGCGACCTCAGATACGCAGTATTTT. Protein product: CASSDQRATSDTQYF.

The chain employs TRBV11-2 and TRBJ2-6; 11 bases fit TRBD1. Germline V gene lookup returns CDR1 SGHAT and CDR2 FQNNGV. The V segment lost 5 bases and the J segment 1 base; nucleotides outside the gene matches: 4. CDR3 size: 17 residues. In DNA form, the CDR3 reads TGTGCCAGCAGCCGCGGGACAGGGGGGTCTGGGGCCAACGTCCTGACTTTC. Protein product: CASSRGTGGSGANVLTF. Drawing the rest from reference TRBV11-2 and TRBJ2-6, the complete variable domain is EAGVAQSPRYKIIEKRQSVAFWCNPISGHATLYWYQQILGQGPKLLIQFQNNGVVDDSQLPKDRFSAERLKGVDSTLKIQPAKLEDSAVYLCASSRGTGGSGANVLTFGAGSRLTVL.